This T cell receptor (beta chain) is drawn from a study of cytomegalovirus exposure and HLA in healthy donors (TCRdb year 2017). At the level of the whole study: A later analysis indicated that the 120 or so validation repertoires were generated on the platform also employed for the 666 repertoires of the first cohort. The aim of the study was to test whether cataloging public T cell receptors could identify signatures of past pathogen exposure. Besides the first cohort of about 730 subjects, a separate validation cohort made up of over 100 different subjects was used. To predict cytomegalovirus infection status, the study combined high-throughput TCR immunosequencing, statistical association of individual TCRs with disease status, and machine learning.

What the work shows at the level of the full study, not this receptor alone: According to the authors, the approach could potentially be generalized to other disease states and immunological phenotypes. All 120 or so repertoires were used to score co-occurrence in the validation cohort in a later analysis, because that analysis had no HLA typing for the cohort. Of the cluster scores, 85% to 95% were above 0 in a later analysis, which found that TCRs clustered in the first cohort also tended to co-occur in the 95 to 150 validation repertoires. Most TCR sequences were observed very rarely across donors, whereas some public TCRs were present in many individuals. Cytomegalovirus status was reported to be diagnosed by the classifier with high specificity and sensitivity in both the original and validation cohorts. In the study, roughly 160 TCR beta chains were listed as associated with cytomegalovirus. A few of the identified cytomegalovirus-associated TCR beta chains were confirmed in vitro to be specific for cytomegalovirus antigens.

Remarks on this clone: Its binding antigen is unknown. No much larger clone exists at a distance of one base, and base qualities are not known.

Donors formed part of the validation cohort, which comprised 120 or so subjects and was distinct from the first cohort of under 850 subjects. The CDR3, from cysteine to phenylalanine, totals 14 residues. Of all the DNA, just the CDR3 is kept, 42 bases in frame from base 1. V ends up 6 bases short and J 5 bases short, with an unmatched junction base count of 5. Via the germline V gene, CDR1 is MNHNS and CDR2 SASEGT. Library prep was done by the immunoSEQ multiplex PCR assay. The published analysis was carried out like this. A statistical classification framework was developed to diagnose cytomegalovirus status using the catalog of TCR beta chain sequences. Drawn from immuneACCESS, this table holds only the in-frame rearrangements with V and J called that TCRdb kept. Clones are partly lost; checked studies trace under half to an unresolved V gene and leave the rest unexplained. For V, J and clone size, that table is used; D and trimming come from the DNA. The sample profile shows some 150,000 clones; 85% to 90% of them were found once. The top ten clonotypes cover about 3.5% of the sample.

Recombination connected TRBV6-1 to TRBJ1-5, and 9 junctional nucleotides match TRBD1. The receptor was isolated from a woman aged 18-29 years in good health and CMV-seropositive. The sequenced sample consisted of PBMCs. The CDR3 region: CASRGGTGHQPQHF. The DNA sequence is TGTGCCAGCAGGGGGGGGACAGGGCATCAGCCCCAGCATTTT.